Listed here are 32 T cell receptor beta chains from one sample, sequenced in a study of blood T cell repertoires in COVID-19. The assay was immunoSEQ multiplex PCR, and TCRdb's table has in-frame clones only and misses some. The sample lists around 25,000 clones, around 90% occurring once. Source material: peripheral blood. The receptors were gathered from a man between 65 and 85 years old with acute or convalescent COVID-19.

The chain couples TRBV27 to TRBJ2-3, with unresolved D. V shed 2 bases and J shed 0 bases, with 9 bases lying between them. Germline CDR1 is MNHEY and CDR2 is SMNVEV (reference sequence). This CDR3 region has 15 residues. DNA for the CDR3: TGTGCCAGCAGTTTAGCCTTCGGGAGCACAGATACGCAGTATTTT. It translates to CASSLAFGSTDTQYF.

The J gene is TRBJ1-2, the V gene TRBV7-2; 8 nucleotides line up with TRBD1. Germline V gene sequence: CDR1 SGHTA, CDR2 FQGNSA. This CDR3 has 15 amino acids. The junction had 9 bases not matched to a gene; V was cut back by 2 bases and J by 7 bases. The CDR3 spells CASSLRDRGGGGYTF. CDR3 DNA: TGTGCCAGCAGCTTAAGAGACAGGGGCGGAGGTGGCTACACCTTC. Full variable domain (rest looked up from reference TRBV7-2 and TRBJ1-2): GAGVSQSPSNKVTEKGKDVELRCDPISGHTALYWYRQSLGQGLEFLIYFQGNSAPDKSGLPSDRFSAERTGGSVSTLTIQRTQQEDSAVYLCASSLRDRGGGGYTFGSGTRLTVV.

The chain uses TRBV2 and TRBJ2-2; TRBD1 matches 7 bases. Germline values: CDR1 SNHLY, CDR2 FYNNEI. The CDR3 length is 16 residues. V shed 6 bases and J 4 bases; nucleotides not matched to a gene: 11. The CDR3 DNA is TGTGCCAGCAGGTTCCCGGGACAGATTGTCACCGGGGAGCTGTTTTTT. Protein sequence: CASRFPGQIVTGELFF.

Of note for this clone: A read error may produce the germline difference seen at one junction end. The chain carries TRBV19 and TRBJ1-5; D unclear. The CDR3 consists of 12 residues. CDR1 LNHDA and CDR2 SQIVND come from the germline V gene (reference sequence). CDR3: CASSINLAPQHF. The CDR3 DNA follows: TGTGCCAGCAGTATCAATTTGGCGCCCCAGCATTTT.

This chain links TRBV5-1 with TRBJ2-3; D gene uncertain. CDR3 size: 13 residues. Trimming shortened V by 2 bases and J by 2 bases, and 6 bases separated the two germline ends. Per germline, CDR1 SGHRS and CDR2 YFSETQ. CDR3 DNA: TGCGCCAGCAGCTTTGAGTACACAGATACGCAGTATTTT. Translated: CASSFEYTDTQYF.

The chain is built from TRBV24-1 and TRBJ1-2; maybe TRBD1 (6 bases). The ends were cut back, 2 bases at V and 8 bases at J, with 11 bases in the middle. Germline CDR1 is KGHDR and CDR2 is SFDVKD. There are 13 residues in the CDR3. The CDR3: CATSDSQGWGYTF. The DNA of the CDR3 is TGTGCCACCAGTGATTCACAGGGATGGGGCTACACCTTC.

The chain combines TRBV5-5 with TRBJ2-7; 7 nucleotides agree with TRBD2. This CDR3 region has 14 residues. CDR1 is SGHKS, CDR2 YYEKEE, per germline (reference sequence). V gave up 4 bases and J gave up 3 bases; unmatched junction bases: 7. The CDR3 region has the DNA TGTGCCAGCAGCGTAGGGACTACCAACTACGAGCAGTACTTC. Protein: CASSVGTTNYEQYF.

The chain links TRBV12-3 or TRBV12-4 to TRBJ2-7; D unclear. The CDR3 runs 11 residues. Trimming took 5 bases from V and 12 from J, leaving 14 bases between them. CDR3 DNA: TGTGCCAGCAGTCCCAATCAACTTCTGTACTTC. It codes for CASSPNQLLYF.

The chain is built from TRBV11-1 and TRBJ1-1; 7 nucleotides line up with TRBD1. There are 15 residues in the CDR3. V lost 5 bases and J lost 4; bases outside the gene matches: 10. Per the germline V gene, CDR1 is SGHAT and CDR2 is FQDESV (reference sequence). The CDR3 loop reads CASSPQTGMGTEAFF. Written as DNA, the CDR3 is TGTGCCAGCAGCCCGCAGACAGGGATGGGCACTGAAGCTTTCTTT. Filled out from reference TRBV11-1 and TRBJ1-1, the complete variable domain reads EAEVAQSPRYKITEKSQAVAFWCDPISGHATLYWYRQILGQGPELLVQFQDESVVDDSQLPKDRFSAERLKGVDSTLKIQPAELGDSAMYLCASSPQTGMGTEAFFGQGTRLTVV.

The V gene is TRBV3-1 (or the pseudogene TRBV3-2), the J gene TRBJ2-7; 7 nucleotides agree with TRBD2. The germline CDR1 and CDR2 sequences are LGHDT and YNNKEL (reference sequence). V lost 0 bases and J lost 4; bases outside the gene matches: 6. The CDR3 totals 15 residues. Here the CDR3 DNA reads TGTGCCAGCAGCCAAGATCTAGGGGAGGGGTACGAGCAGTACTTC. It codes for CASSQDLGEGYEQYF.

The CDR3: CASSSMGGFPETQYF. In DNA form, the CDR3 reads TGTGCCAGCAGCTCAATGGGGGGGTTCCCAGAGACCCAGTACTTC. V gene TRBV11-1 combines with J gene TRBJ2-5, with 7 positions matching TRBD2. V gave up 4 bases and J gave up 4 bases; unmatched junction bases: 9. CDR1 is SGHAT and CDR2 is FQDESV in the germline V gene (reference sequence). CDR3 size: 15 residues.

V is TRBV28 and J is TRBJ1-5; TRBD1 agrees at 7 bases. The CDR3 covers 16 residues. V was clipped by 3 bases and J by 2 bases; unmatched bases: 7. The germline V gene encodes CDR1 MDHEN and CDR2 SYDVKM. The CDR3 sequence: CASSFPARGGNQPQHF. The CDR3 DNA follows: TGTGCCAGCAGTTTTCCGGCCAGGGGGGGCAATCAGCCCCAGCATTTT.

The chain has TRBV29-1 and TRBJ2-3, with 7 bases lining up with TRBD1. In germline, CDR1 is SQVTM, CDR2 ANQGSEA. This CDR3 spans 13 amino acids. With V trimmed by 4 bases and J by 6 bases, 7 bases remained unmatched. CDR3 amino acids: CSVAGTVGDTQYF. In DNA, the CDR3 is TGCAGCGTTGCTGGGACAGTGGGGGATACGCAGTATTTT.

The rearrangement uses TRBV7-9 and TRBJ2-1; the D is unclear. CDR1 and CDR2 from the germline V gene are SEHNR and FQNEAQ (reference sequence). This CDR3 is 13 amino acids long. Trimming stripped 1 base from V and 5 bases from J, with 6 bases between. The DNA for the CDR3 is TGTGCCAGCAGCTTAGGGCTGGACAATGAGCAGTTCTTC. Protein: CASSLGLDNEQFF. The full variable domain, rest sourced from reference TRBV7-9 and TRBJ2-1, is DTGVSQNPRHKITKRGQNVTFRCDPISEHNRLYWYRQTLGQGPEFLTYFQNEAQLEKSRLLSDRFSAERPKGSFSTLEIQRTEQGDSAMYLCASSLGLDNEQFFGPGTRLTVL.

This rearrangement joins TRBV5-5 to TRBJ2-5, with D hard to call. Germline V gene lookup returns CDR1 SGHKS and CDR2 YYEKEE (reference sequence). With 2 bases removed from V and 0 bases from J, the gap between germline ends came to 8 bases. CDR3 length: 14 residues. The CDR3 coding sequence is TGTGCCAGCAGCTTCGCCGGGTACCAAGAGACCCAGTACTTC. Its protein is CASSFAGYQETQYF. Drawing the rest from reference TRBV5-5 and TRBJ2-5, the complete variable domain is DAGVTQSPTHLIKTRGQQVTLRCSPISGHKSVSWYQQVLGQGPQFIFQYYEKEERGRGNFPDRFSARQFPNYSSELNVNALLLGDSALYLCASSFAGYQETQYFGPGTRLLVL.

The chain carries TRBV10-3 and TRBJ2-3, with TRBD1 identical over 7 bases. V was pared by 7 bases and J by 2 bases, with 6 bases of the junction left unmatched. Germline V gives CDR1 ENHRY, CDR2 SYGVKD. The CDR3 totals 14 residues. CDR3: CAITTGTDTDTQYF. The CDR3 region has the DNA TGTGCCATCACAACCGGGACAGACACAGATACGCAGTATTTT.

The chain couples TRBV27 to TRBJ1-3, with TRBD1 identical over 7 bases. Germline V gene data show CDR1 as MNHEY and CDR2 as SMNVEV (reference sequence). The CDR3 sequence is 16 residues long. V gave up 5 bases and J gave up 8 bases; unmatched junction bases: 15. CDR3 sequence (DNA): TGTGCCAGCAGTACTTCTGAGGGGGCGCGTAGCGACACCATATATTTT. It codes for CASSTSEGARSDTIYF.

The genes are TRBV21-1 and TRBJ2-5; whether TRBD1, the table's D call, matches the DNA was not checked. TRBV21-1 constitutes a pseudogene. The CDR3 runs to 18 residues. The CDR3 DNA follows: TGTGCCAGCAGCCCCGGGACAACGGGACAGGGACACCAAGAGACCCAGTACTTC. It encodes CASSPGTTGQGHQETQYF.

This chain uses TRBV5-1 with TRBJ2-1; 9 positions agree with TRBD2. The CDR3 is made up of 13 amino acids. Germline V gene sequence: CDR1 SGHRS, CDR2 YFSETQ. Trimming removed 2 bases from V and 8 bases from J; junction bases left unmatched: 2. CDR3 protein: CASSFSGSDEQFF. The CDR3 DNA is TGCGCCAGCAGCTTTAGCGGGAGCGATGAGCAGTTCTTC.

The chain carries TRBV11-2 and TRBJ2-1, with D perhaps TRBD1 (5 bases). With 2 bases removed from V and 4 bases from J, the gap between germline ends came to 9 bases. Germline loops: CDR1 SGHAT, CDR2 FQNNGV. CDR3 length: 14 amino acids. CDR3 region: CASSLTTGYNEQFF. The CDR3 bases are TGTGCCAGCAGCTTAACAACAGGTTACAATGAGCAGTTCTTC. Filled out from reference TRBV11-2 and TRBJ2-1, the complete variable domain reads EAGVAQSPRYKIIEKRQSVAFWCNPISGHATLYWYQQILGQGPKLLIQFQNNGVVDDSQLPKDRFSAERLKGVDSTLKIQPAKLEDSAVYLCASSLTTGYNEQFFGPGTRLTVL.

This clone was counted a single time. CDR3 nucleotide sequence: TGTGCCAGCAGTTTCCAGAGCGGCACTGAAGCTTTCTTT. Translation gives CASSFQSGTEAFF. The chain carries TRBV12-3 or TRBV12-4 and TRBJ1-1; the D is unclear. V was shortened by 3 bases and J by 4 bases, with 9 bases between the two germline ends. The CDR3 contains 13 residues.

V gene TRBV19 combines with J gene TRBJ1-1; tentative D call: TRBD1 (5 bases). The V end lost 5 bases, the J end lost 6 bases, and 13 bases lay between the germline ends. This CDR3 is built from 13 residues. Germline CDR1 reads LNHDA; CDR2 reads SQIVND (reference sequence). DNA for the CDR3: TGTGCCAGTAGTCTCTCAGGGTTGGCTGAAGCTTTCTTT. It encodes CASSLSGLAEAFF.

This rearrangement joins TRBV28 to TRBJ1-5; TRBD1 is a possible D gene (5 bases). V shed 2 bases and J shed 0 bases, with 8 bases lying between them. This CDR3 is 15 amino acids long. Germline V lookup: CDR1 MDHEN, CDR2 SYDVKM. The CDR3 coding sequence is TGTGCCAGCAGTTTACGTGGACATAGCAATCAGCCCCAGCATTTT. Protein product: CASSLRGHSNQPQHF.

The chain is built from TRBV29-1 and TRBJ2-7; D ambiguous. Germline CDR1 reads SQVTM; CDR2 reads ANQGSEA. The V end lost 1 base, the J end lost 2 bases, and 9 bases lay between the germline ends. The length of the CDR3 is 13 residues. The CDR3 bases are TGCAGCGTTGAAGGGGCCGCGACCTACGAGCAGTACTTC. Residues: CSVEGAATYEQYF.

The V call is TRBV7-2, the J call TRBJ1-1, with D perhaps TRBD1 (6 bases). Deletions cut 1 base from V and 5 bases from J, with 14 bases between. The germline V gene has CDR1 SGHTA and CDR2 FQGNSA. The CDR3 contains 15 residues. The CDR3 sequence is CASSLVGGAQTEAFF. CDR3 nucleotide sequence: TGTGCCAGCAGCTTAGTAGGGGGGGCGCAGACTGAAGCTTTCTTT.

The chain joins TRBV28 to TRBJ1-6; maybe TRBD1 (5 bases). The CDR3 is made up of 14 amino acids. Trimming pared 3 bases from V and 6 bases from J, leaving 9 bases between. CDR1 and CDR2 from the germline V gene are MDHEN and SYDVKM. CDR3 region: CASSFGGSNSPLHF. The CDR3 DNA reads TGTGCCAGCAGTTTTGGGGGGAGTAATTCACCCCTCCACTTT.

This chain joins TRBV2 and TRBJ1-2; 9 positions match TRBD1. The CDR3 contains 13 residues. The germline gives CDR1 SNHLY, CDR2 FYNNEI. J was trimmed by 7 bases and V by 7 bases; bases with no gene match: 7. DNA for the CDR3: TGTGCCAGCAACCTTAACAGGGGGCCTGGCTACACCTTC. Its translation is CASNLNRGPGYTF.

This chain links TRBV3-1 (or the pseudogene TRBV3-2) with TRBJ2-3; TRBD2 agrees at 7 bases. V was pared by 0 bases and J by 7 bases, with 1 base of the junction left unmatched. The CDR3 consists of 13 residues. The germline gives CDR1 LGHDT, CDR2 YNNKEL (reference sequence). CDR3 nucleotide sequence: TGTGCCAGCAGCCAAGAGACTAGCAATACGCAGTATTTT. It translates to CASSQETSNTQYF.

The V and J genes are TRBV10-3 and TRBJ1-2; D is possibly TRBD1 (6 bases). CDR3 size: 14 residues. V shed 5 bases and J shed 4 bases, with 14 bases lying between them. Germline lookup yields CDR1 ENHRY and CDR2 SYGVKD. The CDR3 region is CAISQNSQGYGYTF. Here the CDR3 DNA reads TGTGCCATCAGTCAGAATTCACAGGGCTATGGCTACACCTTC.

Concerning this clone itself: At the DNA level, this CDR3 is encoded by other sequences in the same sample as well. The chain uses TRBV9 and TRBJ2-5, with D perhaps TRBD2 (7 bases). The CDR3 sequence is 15 residues long. Germline CDR1 SGDLS, CDR2 YYNGEE. The CDR3 reads CPTRGGGGPQETQYF. CDR3 bases: TGTCCCACCCGCGGAGGGGGGGGGCCCCAAGAGACCCAGTACTTC. Supplemented by reference TRBV9 and TRBJ2-5, the full variable domain reads DSGVTQTPKHLITATGQRVTLRCSPRSGDLSVYWYQQSLDQGLQFLIQYYNGEERAKGNILERFSAQQFPDLHSELNLSSLELGDSALYFCPTRGGGGPQETQYFGPGTRLLVL.

The chain couples TRBV5-4 to TRBJ2-5, with D perhaps TRBD1 (5 bases). V lost 0 bases and J lost 8, with 17 bases in between. The CDR3 is 15 amino acids. Germline assignment: CDR1 SGHNT and CDR2 YYREEE (reference sequence). The CDR3 loop is CASSLGGKGQGTQYF. Here the CDR3 DNA reads TGTGCCAGCAGCTTGGGGGGCAAGGGTCAAGGCACCCAGTACTTC. Combining the CDR3 with reference TRBV5-4 and TRBJ2-5 gives the whole variable domain ETGVTQSPTHLIKTRGQQVTLRCSSQSGHNTVSWYQQALGQGPQFIFQYYREEENGRGNFPPRFSGLQFPNYSSELNVNALELDDSALYLCASSLGGKGQGTQYFGPGTRLLVL.

This chain links TRBV10-3 with TRBJ2-3; TRBD2 aligns across 8 bases. Germline V gene sequence: CDR1 ENHRY, CDR2 SYGVKD. The CDR3 covers 16 residues. V was clipped by 0 bases and J by 1 base; unmatched bases: 3. The CDR3 here is CAISESSGSGTDTQYF. As DNA, the CDR3 is TGTGCCATCAGTGAGTCGAGCGGGAGCGGCACAGATACGCAGTATTTT.